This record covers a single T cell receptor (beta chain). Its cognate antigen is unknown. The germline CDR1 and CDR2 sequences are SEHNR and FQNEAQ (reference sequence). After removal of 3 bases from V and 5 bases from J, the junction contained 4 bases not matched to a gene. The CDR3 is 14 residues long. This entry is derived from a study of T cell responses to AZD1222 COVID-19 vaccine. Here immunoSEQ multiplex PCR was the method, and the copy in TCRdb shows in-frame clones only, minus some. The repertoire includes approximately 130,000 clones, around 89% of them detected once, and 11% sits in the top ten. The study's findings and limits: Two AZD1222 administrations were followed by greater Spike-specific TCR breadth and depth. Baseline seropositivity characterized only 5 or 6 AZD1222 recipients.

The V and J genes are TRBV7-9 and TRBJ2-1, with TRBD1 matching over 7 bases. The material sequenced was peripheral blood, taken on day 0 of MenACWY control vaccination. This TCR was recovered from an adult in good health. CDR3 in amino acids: CASSFWDRNNEQFF. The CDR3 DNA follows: TGTGCCAGCAGCTTCTGGGACAGAAACAATGAGCAGTTCTTC.